This entry features one TCR beta chain sequence. Investigators spread the genomic DNA of each subset evenly over several immunoSEQ plates. The data were produced by immunoSEQ multiplex PCR, yet TCRdb's version contains in-frame clones alone and is incomplete. The sample contains approximately 980,000 clones, 60% to 85% of which appear only once. The data derive from a study of shared clonotypes between healthy human individuals. Germline lookup yields CDR1 SNHLY and CDR2 FYNNEI. Trimming pared 5 bases from V and 0 bases from J, leaving 8 bases between. The CDR3 length is 14 residues. This receptor was identified in a man between 18 and 29 years old in good health. This chain connects TRBV2 to TRBJ1-3; maybe TRBD1 (5 bases). Sequencing was done on a sample of memory CD4+ T cells sorted from blood. Documented subset: CD45RA-negative fraction. CDR3 sequence: CASSKDISGNTIYF. The CDR3 coding sequence is TGTGCCAGCAGTAAGGACATCTCTGGAAACACCATATATTTT.